The 6 T cell receptor beta chains below come from one sample, sequenced in a study of OX40 agonist ivuxolimab in advanced cancers. TCRdb's table, derived via immunoSEQ multiplex PCR, lists solely in-frame clones and lacks some. The sample consists of tens of thousands of clones, about 91% of them appearing once. The sample here was CD4+ or CD8+ T cells sorted from blood, taken in a trial of the OX40 agonist ivuxolimab. The receptor source for this set is an adult with an advanced solid tumor such as melanoma, head and neck, liver or kidney cancer.

CDR3 sequence reads: CASMAGRQETQYF. The CDR3 DNA is TGTGCCAGCATGGCGGGAAGGCAAGAGACCCAGTACTTC. The gene calls are TRBV28 and TRBJ2-5; D possibly corresponds to TRBD2 (6 bases). The CDR3 is made up of 13 amino acids. The germline V and J ends were trimmed by 7 bases and 2 bases, with 11 bases remaining between them. Germline values: CDR1 MDHEN, CDR2 SYDVKM.

This sequence joins TRBV5-4 and TRBJ2-3; either TRBD1 or TRBD2 may supply D (5 bases each). The CDR3 totals 17 residues. V shed 1 base and J shed 4 bases, with 19 bases lying between them. Looked up from germline, CDR1 is SGHNT and CDR2 is YYREEE (reference sequence). For the CDR3, the DNA is TGTGCCAGCAGCTTGCGTTTGGGGGACCCCGTTTCAGATACGCAGTATTTT. Amino acid sequence: CASSLRLGDPVSDTQYF.

This clone was counted a single time. The chain is built from TRBV28 and TRBJ1-5; D gene ambiguous. Per germline, CDR1 MDHEN and CDR2 SYDVKM. Trimming stripped 3 bases from V and 5 bases from J, with 11 bases between. The CDR3 contains 14 residues. This chain's CDR3 is CASSFRQPDQPQHF. For the CDR3, the DNA is TGTGCCAGCAGTTTTCGGCAACCCGATCAGCCCCAGCATTTT. Looking up the rest from reference TRBV28 and TRBJ1-5 gives the full variable domain: DVKVTQSSRYLVKRTGEKVFLECVQDMDHENMFWYRQDPGLGLRLIYFSYDVKMKEKGDIPEGYSVSREKKERFSLILESASTNQTSMYLCASSFRQPDQPQHFGDGTRLSIL.

This chain uses TRBV7-3 with TRBJ2-1, with no clear D. The CDR3 extends over 14 amino acids. The V end lost 5 bases, the J end lost 7 bases, and 15 bases lay between the germline ends. The germline gives CDR1 SGHTA, CDR2 FQGTGA. The CDR3 loop is CASSPPGSSNEQFF. For the CDR3, the DNA is TGTGCCAGCAGCCCCCCGGGCAGTTCAAATGAGCAGTTCTTC.

The V and J genes are TRBV10-3 and TRBJ1-3, with a tentative D call TRBD1 (6 bases). CDR3 length: 16 residues. V shed 1 base and J shed 0 bases, with 10 bases lying between them. Germline V gene lookup returns CDR1 ENHRY and CDR2 SYGVKD. The CDR3 DNA follows: TGTGCCATCAGTGAGTTAGCGGACAGCTCTGGAAACACCATATATTTT. Residues: CAISELADSSGNTIYF.

This chain links TRBV11-2 with TRBJ2-5; D unclear. The V end was cut by 7 bases, the J end by 5 bases, with 11 bases between. This CDR3 has 12 residues. Germline V gene data show CDR1 as SGHAT and CDR2 as FQNNGV. The CDR3 nucleotides are TGTGCCAGCACCAGAAGCGAGGAGACCCAGTACTTC. Translation: CASTRSEETQYF.